The sequence of this TCR beta chain was determined in a study of blood T cell repertoires in COVID-19. Study details: Samples came from the United States, Italy and Spain, spanning acute and convalescent COVID-19. The analysed material was cDNA or gDNA that came from T cells, B-cell-depleted T cells, or PBMCs.

Original processing notes: Reference gene primer amplification in the assay estimated nucleated cell counts. The table came from immunoSEQ multiplex PCR; TCRdb's copy has only in-frame clones and leaves some out. V, J and clone size were drawn from that table, and D and trimming were deduced from the DNA. This table has some 190,000 clones, more than 70% appearing once. V lost 2 bases, J lost 5 bases, and 12 bases lay in between. This CDR3 region has 14 residues. The V gene's germline CDR1 is MDHEN and CDR2 SYDVKM. This clone was detected only a few times. Enrolled during active infection, Seattle patients were then followed longitudinally.

V is TRBV28 and J is TRBJ1-2, with D possibly being TRBD1 (5 bases). The sample taken for sequencing was peripheral blood. The sequence was obtained from a person aged 65 to 79 with COVID-19, enrolled during active disease. The DNA of the CDR3 is TGTGCCAGCAGTTTAACTGTCGGGGGATATGGCTACACCTTC. Its translation is CASSLTVGGYGYTF.